These T cell receptor beta chains were read from a single sample in a study of cytomegalovirus exposure and HLA in healthy donors. Repertoires were generated with immunoSEQ multiplex PCR, while TCRdb's copy carries only in-frame clones and drops some. The sample has about 240,000 clones; approximately 87% are singletons. The sequenced sample consisted of PBMCs. The receptors shown here come from a man aged 18 to 30 in good health and CMV-seronegative. The CDR3 runs from the conserved cysteine through the conserved F or W. The D gene is left open where the match is weak. Size tells how often a clone was seen (once, few, many) or the class of an expanded clone, and some rows leave it out.

J gene: TRBJ2-7; clone size: -; D gene: -; V gene: TRBV20-1; CDR3 DNA: TGCAGTGCTAAATCGGTCTACGAGCAGTACTTC; CDR3 protein: CSAKSVYEQYF
J gene: TRBJ2-2; clone size: once; D gene: -; V gene: TRBV11-3; CDR3 DNA: TGTGCCAGCAGCTTAGATCTGCCTAGACTCCCCTGGACCGGGGAGCTGTTTTTT; CDR3 protein: CASSLDLPRLPWTGELFF
J gene: TRBJ2-3; clone size: many; D gene: -; V gene: TRBV10-2; CDR3 DNA: TGCGCCAGCAGAGAGACTCTAATAGATACGCAGTATTTT; CDR3 protein: CASRETLIDTQYF
J gene: TRBJ2-3; clone size: -; D gene: TRBD2; V gene: TRBV9; CDR3 DNA: TGTGCCAGCAGCGTAGCAGGACTAGCGGGGGTCGGGAGCACAGATACGCAGTATTTT; CDR3 protein: CASSVAGLAGVGSTDTQYF
J gene: TRBJ1-2; clone size: -; D gene: TRBD1; V gene: TRBV5-1; CDR3 DNA: TGCGCCAGCACCCATCGGACAGGGGGCAACTATGGCTACACCTTC; CDR3 protein: CASTHRTGGNYGYTF
J gene: TRBJ2-7; clone size: few; D gene: -; V gene: TRBV5-4; CDR3 DNA: TGTGCCAGCAGCTTGGATCCGGTCTCGGCGGCCGAGCAGTACTTC; CDR3 protein: CASSLDPVSAAEQYF
J gene: TRBJ2-5; clone size: -; D gene: TRBD2; V gene: TRBV7-2; CDR3 DNA: TGTGCCAGCAGCAGACTAGCGGGGGCCGAAGAGACCCAGTACTTC; CDR3 protein: CASSRLAGAEETQYF
J gene: TRBJ2-2; clone size: few; D gene: -; V gene: TRBV5-1; CDR3 DNA: TGCGCCAGCAGCGGGGCTGTATGGAACACCGGGGAGCTGTTTTTT; CDR3 protein: CASSGAVWNTGELFF
J gene: TRBJ2-3; clone size: -; D gene: -; V gene: TRBV7-6; CDR3 DNA: TGTGCCAGCAGCTTAGAAAACCGGAGAACAGATACGCAGTATTTT; CDR3 protein: CASSLENRRTDTQYF
J gene: TRBJ1-1; clone size: -; D gene: TRBD1; V gene: TRBV28; CDR3 DNA: TGTGCCAGCTTTCGGACAGGGCTTCTCGGCACTGAAGCTTTCTTT; CDR3 protein: CASFRTGLLGTEAFF
J gene: TRBJ1-2; clone size: -; D gene: -; V gene: TRBV29-1; CDR3 DNA: TGCAGCGTTGAGTCGGGGAACTATGGCTACACCTTC; CDR3 protein: CSVESGNYGYTF
J gene: TRBJ2-7; clone size: -; D gene: TRBD1; V gene: TRBV7-9; CDR3 DNA: TGTGCCAGCAGCCCCGCGCAGGGGACAGGGAAAAACTCCTACGAGCAGTACTTC; CDR3 protein: CASSPAQGTGKNSYEQYF
J gene: TRBJ1-5; clone size: -; D gene: -; V gene: TRBV7-9; CDR3 DNA: TGTGCCAGCAGGGCCGACAATCAGCCCCAGCATTTT; CDR3 protein: CASRADNQPQHF
J gene: TRBJ2-3; clone size: -; D gene: -; V gene: TRBV29-1; CDR3 DNA: TGCAGCGTTGCTAAGGGGAAGGTGAGCACAGATACGCAGTATTTT; CDR3 protein: CSVAKGKVSTDTQYF
J gene: TRBJ1-1; clone size: -; D gene: -; V gene: TRBV19; CDR3 DNA: TGTGCCAGTAGTCCTTTATCCCGGGAGGTTACTGAAGCTTTCTTT; CDR3 protein: CASSPLSREVTEAFF
J gene: TRBJ2-3; clone size: -; D gene: TRBD1; V gene: TRBV4-3; CDR3 DNA: TGCGCCAGCAGCCCAAGCAGGGGGCGAGATACGCAGTATTTT; CDR3 protein: CASSPSRGRDTQYF
J gene: TRBJ1-2; clone size: -; D gene: -; V gene: TRBV19; CDR3 DNA: TGTGCCAGTAGTATTACAGGGATAGTCAGCTATGGCTACACCTTC; CDR3 protein: CASSITGIVSYGYTF
J gene: TRBJ2-5; clone size: -; D gene: -; V gene: TRBV15; CDR3 DNA: TGTGCCACCAGCAGACCTTTGACTAGACACCAAGAGACCCAGTACTTC; CDR3 protein: CATSRPLTRHQETQYF
J gene: TRBJ2-2; clone size: -; D gene: -; V gene: TRBV15; CDR3 DNA: TGTGCCACCAGCAGAGATTTCGACACCGGGGAGCTGTTTTTT; CDR3 protein: CATSRDFDTGELFF
J gene: TRBJ2-5; clone size: -; D gene: TRBD1; V gene: TRBV14; CDR3 DNA: TGTGCCAGCAGCCCAGGACAGGGGGAGACCCAGTACTTC; CDR3 protein: CASSPGQGETQYF
J gene: TRBJ1-2; clone size: -; D gene: -; V gene: TRBV6-6; CDR3 DNA: TGTGCCAGCAGCCACAGCCGACAGACCTATGGCTACACCTTC; CDR3 protein: CASSHSRQTYGYTF
J gene: TRBJ2-1; clone size: -; D gene: TRBD2; V gene: TRBV27; CDR3 DNA: TGTGCCAGCAGTTTTGACGGGAGGCACAATGAGCAGTTCTTC; CDR3 protein: CASSFDGRHNEQFF
J gene: TRBJ1-2; clone size: -; D gene: -; V gene: TRBV5-1; CDR3 DNA: TGCGCCAGCAGCTTGCAGCCAGGGGATGGCTACACCTTC; CDR3 protein: CASSLQPGDGYTF
J gene: TRBJ2-6; clone size: -; D gene: -; V gene: TRBV6-5; CDR3 DNA: TGTGCCAGCAGTTACCGGGAAGCTGGGGCCAACGTCCTGACTTTC; CDR3 protein: CASSYREAGANVLTF
J gene: TRBJ2-5; clone size: -; D gene: -; V gene: TRBV4-1; CDR3 DNA: TGCGCCAGCAGTACACAGGGAAACCTCCAAGAGACCCAGTACTTC; CDR3 protein: CASSTQGNLQETQYF
J gene: TRBJ1-6; clone size: few; D gene: TRBD1; V gene: TRBV2; CDR3 DNA: TGTGCCAGCAGCGCAGGCCGACAGGGGGAAAGGTCACCCCTCCACTTT; CDR3 protein: CASSAGRQGERSPLHF
J gene: TRBJ1-1; clone size: -; D gene: -; V gene: TRBV4-2; CDR3 DNA: TGTGCCAGCAGCCAGGCCAGGGAGGGTCGGAACACTGAAGCTTTCTTT; CDR3 protein: CASSQAREGRNTEAFF
J gene: TRBJ2-7; clone size: -; D gene: -; V gene: TRBV6-5; CDR3 DNA: TGTGCCAGCAGTTACTCTTTTCCGGGATCCTACGAGCAGTACTTC; CDR3 protein: CASSYSFPGSYEQYF
J gene: TRBJ2-7; clone size: -; D gene: -; V gene: TRBV4-3; CDR3 DNA: TGCGCCAGCAGCCAAGAAGGGCAGGGTGCCTACGAGCAGTACTTC; CDR3 protein: CASSQEGQGAYEQYF
J gene: TRBJ2-1; clone size: -; D gene: TRBD1; V gene: TRBV5-1; CDR3 DNA: TGCGCCAGCAGCTTCCCGGGACAGGGGGTCACCTACAATGAGCAGTTCTTC; CDR3 protein: CASSFPGQGVTYNEQFF
J gene: TRBJ2-1; clone size: -; D gene: -; V gene: TRBV7-2; CDR3 DNA: TGTGCCAGCAGCTTTCGGGGGGCCCACAATGAGCAGTTCTTC; CDR3 protein: CASSFRGAHNEQFF
J gene: TRBJ2-7; clone size: few; D gene: TRBD2; V gene: TRBV6-5; CDR3 DNA: TGTGCCAGCAGTATGGGGGGGGAGCAGTACTTC; CDR3 protein: CASSMGGEQYF
J gene: TRBJ2-1; clone size: -; D gene: -; V gene: TRBV27; CDR3 DNA: TGTGCCAGCAGTCCGGACACATCAGCGGGTGGAGGAGGTGAGCAGTTCTTC; CDR3 protein: CASSPDTSAGGGGEQFF
J gene: TRBJ1-1; clone size: once; D gene: -; V gene: TRBV5-6; CDR3 DNA: TGTGCCAGCAGTGAATCGGGGGGCATGAACACTGAAGCTTTCTTT; CDR3 protein: CASSESGGMNTEAFF
J gene: TRBJ1-1; clone size: -; D gene: -; V gene: TRBV28; CDR3 DNA: TGTGCCAGCATTACAGGGCGTTCCACTGAAGCTTTCTTT; CDR3 protein: CASITGRSTEAFF